These T cell receptor beta chains were read from a single sample in a study of cytomegalovirus exposure and HLA in healthy donors. Clones were read by immunoSEQ multiplex PCR, and TCRdb kept only the in-frame ones, dropping some. In the table there are around 140,000 clones, about 79% of which are singletons. The sample comprised PBMCs. Receptor source: a female donor in good health and CMV-seropositive. Each CDR3 is given with its conserved first and last residue. Each record gives: V gene, J gene, D gene, clone size, CDR3 DNA, CDR3 protein. The D gene is left open where the match is weak. Only some rows state a clone size, as once, few, many or a class for expanded clones.

>TRBV18|TRBJ2-6|-|-
TGTGCCAGCTCACCATTGTCGGTCCGGGGGACTGCTGGGGCCAACGTCCTGACTTTC
CASSPLSVRGTAGANVLTF
>TRBV2|TRBJ2-1|-|-
TGTGCCAGCAGTGAGGAGGCCACCTACAATGAGCAGTTCTTC
CASSEEATYNEQFF
>TRBV2|TRBJ2-2|TRBD2|-
TGTGCCAGCAGTCGGACTAGCGGGGGCGGGGAGCTGTTTTTT
CASSRTSGGGELFF
>TRBV6-1|TRBJ2-7|TRBD2|-
TGTGCCAGCATGTTCGCGGGAGCGGACGAGCAGTACTTC
CASMFAGADEQYF
>TRBV11-2|TRBJ2-7|TRBD1|-
TGTGCCAGCAGCAACCCGGGACAGGGTCCCTACGAGCAGTACTTC
CASSNPGQGPYEQYF
>TRBV18|TRBJ1-2|-|-
TGTGCCAGCTCATCACGAAGCGACAGGAACTATGGCTACACCTTC
CASSSRSDRNYGYTF
>TRBV18|TRBJ2-5|-|-
TGTGCCAGCTCCCCGGGGAATTCAGAGACCCAGTACTTC
CASSPGNSETQYF
>TRBV29-1|TRBJ1-1|-|-
TGCAGCGTCCAGACAAGGAACACTGAAGCTTTCTTT
CSVQTRNTEAFF
>TRBV18|TRBJ2-7|TRBD1|-
TGTGCCAGCTCAGCCCAGGGGGCGAGGTACGAGCAGTACTTC
CASSAQGARYEQYF
>TRBV7-9|TRBJ2-7|TRBD1|-
TGTGCCAGCAGCCCCCAGACAGGGTTCTACGAGCAGTACTTC
CASSPQTGFYEQYF
>TRBV19|TRBJ2-7|-|-
TGTGCCAGTAGCGACAGGTTATACTACTACGAGCAGTACTTC
CASSDRLYYYEQYF
>TRBV7-8|TRBJ2-3|TRBD2|-
TGTGCCAGCAGCTTAGCACGGACTAGCGGGGGTCGAGATACGCAGTATTTT
CASSLARTSGGRDTQYF
>TRBV14|TRBJ1-2|-|-
TGTGCCAGCAGCCAAGTTCCAGGAAACAATTATGGCTACACCTTC
CASSQVPGNNYGYTF
>TRBV28|TRBJ2-3|TRBD1|-
TGTGCCAGTGGACAGGGCACAGATACGCAGTATTTT
CASGQGTDTQYF
>TRBV29-1|TRBJ2-7|TRBD2|-
TGCAGCGTTGTTGCGGGAGGAAAATACGAGCAGTACTTC
CSVVAGGKYEQYF
>TRBV6-1|TRBJ1-5|TRBD1|once
TGTGCCAGCATTGGACAGGTTAATCAGCCCCAGCATTTT
CASIGQVNQPQHF
>TRBV4-1|TRBJ1-5|-|-
TGCGCCAGCAGCCAAGATGGGATGGGGGAGGCTCAGCCCCAGCATTTT
CASSQDGMGEAQPQHF
>TRBV25-1|TRBJ2-1|TRBD2|-
TGTGCCAGCAGTGAACGTGGCGGGAGGGCCAACGGTGAGCAGTTCTTC
CASSERGGRANGEQFF
>TRBV20-1|TRBJ2-4|-|once
TGCAGTGTGGACAGCCAAAACATTCAGTACTTC
CSVDSQNIQYF
>TRBV6-5|TRBJ1-3|-|-
TGTGCCAGCAGGCACGAATTGAGCTCTGGAAACACCATATATTTT
CASRHELSSGNTIYF
>TRBV5-1|TRBJ2-7|-|once
TGCGCCAGCAGCTTAGTCCCCCCGGCAGCGAGCTCCTACGAGCAGTACTTC
CASSLVPPAASSYEQYF
>TRBV4-1|TRBJ2-5|-|-
TGCGCCAGCAGCCAAGGTAGTGAGACCCAGTACTTC
CASSQGSETQYF
>TRBV25-1|TRBJ2-2|-|-
TGTGCCAGCAGTGAATCGGTCCGGACAGAGAACACCGGGGAGCTGTTTTTT
CASSESVRTENTGELFF
>TRBV30|TRBJ2-7|-|few
TGTGCCTGGAGGCTACCGGGGTCCTACGAGCAGTACTTC
CAWRLPGSYEQYF
>TRBV30|TRBJ2-7|TRBD2|-
TGTGCCTGGAGTGGCGGGAGGGAGGGCGAGCAGTACTTC
CAWSGGREGEQYF
>TRBV28|TRBJ1-1|-|-
TGTGCCAGCAGTTGGGGAGCCACTGAAGCTTTCTTT
CASSWGATEAFF
>TRBV5-1|TRBJ1-1|-|few
TGCGCCAGCAGCCTCGACAGTACCGCTGAAGCTTTCTTT
CASSLDSTAEAFF
>TRBV20-1|TRBJ1-1|-|-
TGCAGTGCTAGTCAGGTCACTGAAGCTTTCTTT
CSASQVTEAFF
>TRBV5-5|TRBJ2-5|TRBD2|-
TGTGCCAGCAGCCACAGACTAGCGGGGGCCTCCCAAGAGACCCAGTACTTC
CASSHRLAGASQETQYF
>TRBV6-6|TRBJ2-7|-|-
TGTGCCAGCATTCCTGCGGGGAACGCTTACGAGCAGTACTTC
CASIPAGNAYEQYF
>TRBV25-1|TRBJ2-7|-|-
TGTGCCAGCAGTGACCTAGATACCAACGAGCAGTACTTC
CASSDLDTNEQYF
>TRBV7-2|TRBJ1-1|TRBD1|-
TGTGCCAGCAGCCTACAGGGGAGGAACACTGAAGCTTTCTTT
CASSLQGRNTEAFF
>TRBV27|TRBJ1-5|-|few
TGTGCCAGCAGTTTATTTGCGGGTGTTGGACAGACGCCTGATCAGCCCCAGCATTTT
CASSLFAGVGQTPDQPQHF
>TRBV11-3|TRBJ2-7|TRBD1|-
TGTGCCAGCAGCCAGGGGGACAGGGCCTACGAGCAGTACTTC
CASSQGDRAYEQYF
>TRBV19|TRBJ2-1|TRBD2|-
TGTGCCAGTATCGGCGGGAGCTCCTACAATGAGCAGTTCTTC
CASIGGSSYNEQFF
>TRBV7-9|TRBJ2-1|-|-
TGTGCCAGCAGCTTTGTCGATGAGCAGTTCTTC
CASSFVDEQFF
>TRBV27|TRBJ2-7|-|-
TGTGCCAGCAGTTCCGCAGGGATCGGCTACGAGCAGTACTTC
CASSSAGIGYEQYF
>TRBV30|TRBJ2-7|TRBD2|-
TGTGCCTGGGCGGGGGGAGAGGGTTTTTACGAGCAGTACTTC
CAWAGGEGFYEQYF
>TRBV19|TRBJ2-1|TRBD1|-
TGTGCCAGTAGCGCCACCGGGACAGGGGGCAATGAGCAGTTCTTC
CASSATGTGGNEQFF
>TRBV28|TRBJ2-3|-|-
TGTGCCAGCAGCCCCCAGGATACGCAGTATTTT
CASSPQDTQYF
>TRBV15|TRBJ2-1|-|-
TGTGCCACCAGCAGATTCGGGACAACTGAAAACAATGAGCAGTTCTTC
CATSRFGTTENNEQFF